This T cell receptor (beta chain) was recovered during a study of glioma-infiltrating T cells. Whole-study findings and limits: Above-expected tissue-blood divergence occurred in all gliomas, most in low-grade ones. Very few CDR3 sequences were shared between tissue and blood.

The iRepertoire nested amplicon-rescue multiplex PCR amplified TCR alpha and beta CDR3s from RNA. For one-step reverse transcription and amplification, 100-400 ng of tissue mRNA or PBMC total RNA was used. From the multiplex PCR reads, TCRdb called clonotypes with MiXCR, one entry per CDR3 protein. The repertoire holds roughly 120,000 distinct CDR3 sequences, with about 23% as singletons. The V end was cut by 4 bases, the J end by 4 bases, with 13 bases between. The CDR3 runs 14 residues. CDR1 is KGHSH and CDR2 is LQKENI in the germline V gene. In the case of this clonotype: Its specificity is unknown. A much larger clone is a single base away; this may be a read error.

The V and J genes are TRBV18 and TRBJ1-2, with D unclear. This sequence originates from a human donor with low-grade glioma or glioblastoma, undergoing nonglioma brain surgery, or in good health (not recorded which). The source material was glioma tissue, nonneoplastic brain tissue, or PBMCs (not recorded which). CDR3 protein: CASSQSGSAYGYTF. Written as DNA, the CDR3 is TGTGCCAGCTCACAGTCTGGGTCCGCCTATGGCTACACCTTC.